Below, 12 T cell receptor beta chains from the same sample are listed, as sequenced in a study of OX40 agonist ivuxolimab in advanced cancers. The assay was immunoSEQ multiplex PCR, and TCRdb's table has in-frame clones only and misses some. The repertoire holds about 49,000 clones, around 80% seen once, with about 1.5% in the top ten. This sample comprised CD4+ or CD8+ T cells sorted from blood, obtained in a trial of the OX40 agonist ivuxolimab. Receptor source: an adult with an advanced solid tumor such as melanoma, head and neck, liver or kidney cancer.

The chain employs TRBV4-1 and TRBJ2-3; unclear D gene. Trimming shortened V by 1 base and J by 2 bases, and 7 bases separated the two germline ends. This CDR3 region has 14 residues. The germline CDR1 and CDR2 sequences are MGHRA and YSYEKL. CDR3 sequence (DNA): TGCGCCAGCAGCCAAGGTCCTTTCACAGATACGCAGTATTTT. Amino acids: CASSQGPFTDTQYF.

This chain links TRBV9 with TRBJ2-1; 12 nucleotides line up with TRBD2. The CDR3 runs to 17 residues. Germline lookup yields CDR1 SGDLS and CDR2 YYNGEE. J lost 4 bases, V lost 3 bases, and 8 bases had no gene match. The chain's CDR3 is CASSATSGRDYYNEQFF. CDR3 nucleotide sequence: TGTGCCAGCAGCGCGACTAGCGGGAGAGACTATTACAATGAGCAGTTCTTC.

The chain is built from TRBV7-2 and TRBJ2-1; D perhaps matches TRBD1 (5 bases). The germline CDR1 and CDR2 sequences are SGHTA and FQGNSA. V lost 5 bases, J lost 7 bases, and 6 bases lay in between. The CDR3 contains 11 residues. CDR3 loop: CASSPGNEQFF. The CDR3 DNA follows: TGTGCCAGCAGCCCAGGGAATGAGCAGTTCTTC.

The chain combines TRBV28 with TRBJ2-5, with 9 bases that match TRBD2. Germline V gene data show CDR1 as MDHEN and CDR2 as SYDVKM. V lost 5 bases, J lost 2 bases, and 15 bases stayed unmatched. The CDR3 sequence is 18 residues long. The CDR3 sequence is CASSTPRGRAQRQETQYF. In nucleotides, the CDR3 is TGTGCCAGCAGTACGCCTCGCGGGAGGGCCCAGCGGCAAGAGACCCAGTACTTC.

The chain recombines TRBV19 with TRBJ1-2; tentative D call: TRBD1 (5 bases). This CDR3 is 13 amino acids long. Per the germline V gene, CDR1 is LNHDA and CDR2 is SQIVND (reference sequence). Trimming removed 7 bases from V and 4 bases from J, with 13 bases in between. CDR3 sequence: CASTGRATYGYTF. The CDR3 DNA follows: TGTGCCAGTACCGGCAGGGCTACCTATGGCTACACCTTC.

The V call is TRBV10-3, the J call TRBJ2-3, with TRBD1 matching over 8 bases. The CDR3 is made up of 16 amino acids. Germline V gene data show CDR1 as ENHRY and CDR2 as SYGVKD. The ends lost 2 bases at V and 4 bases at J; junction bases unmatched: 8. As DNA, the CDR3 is TGTGCCATCAGTGAGGGAGGCAGGGGGCGCGCAGATACGCAGTATTTT. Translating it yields CAISEGGRGRADTQYF.

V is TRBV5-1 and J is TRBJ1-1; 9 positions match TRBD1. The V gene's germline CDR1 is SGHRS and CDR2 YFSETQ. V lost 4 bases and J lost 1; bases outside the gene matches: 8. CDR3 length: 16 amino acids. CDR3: CASSPGTGRTNTEAFF. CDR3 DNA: TGCGCCAGCAGCCCGGGGACAGGGCGGACGAACACTGAAGCTTTCTTT.

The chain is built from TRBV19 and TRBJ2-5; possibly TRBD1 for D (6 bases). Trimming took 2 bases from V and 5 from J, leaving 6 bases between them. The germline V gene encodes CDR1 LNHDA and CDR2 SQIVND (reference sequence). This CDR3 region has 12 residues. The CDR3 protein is CASSIQGETQYF. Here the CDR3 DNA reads TGTGCCAGTAGTATACAGGGGGAGACCCAGTACTTC.

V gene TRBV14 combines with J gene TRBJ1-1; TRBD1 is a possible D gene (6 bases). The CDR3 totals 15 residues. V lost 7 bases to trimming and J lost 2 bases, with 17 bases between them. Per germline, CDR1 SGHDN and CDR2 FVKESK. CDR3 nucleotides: TGTGCCAGCAAAAGGGAGACAGGCTCTAACACTGAAGCTTTCTTT. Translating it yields CASKRETGSNTEAFF.

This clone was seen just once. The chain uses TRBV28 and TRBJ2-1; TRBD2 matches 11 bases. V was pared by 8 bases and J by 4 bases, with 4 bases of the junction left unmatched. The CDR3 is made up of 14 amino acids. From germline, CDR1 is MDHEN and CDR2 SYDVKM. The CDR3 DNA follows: TGTGCCAGCTATCTAGCGGGAGGATACAATGAGCAGTTCTTC. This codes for CASYLAGGYNEQFF. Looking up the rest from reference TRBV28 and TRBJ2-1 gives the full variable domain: DVKVTQSSRYLVKRTGEKVFLECVQDMDHENMFWYRQDPGLGLRLIYFSYDVKMKEKGDIPEGYSVSREKKERFSLILESASTNQTSMYLCASYLAGGYNEQFFGPGTRLTVL.

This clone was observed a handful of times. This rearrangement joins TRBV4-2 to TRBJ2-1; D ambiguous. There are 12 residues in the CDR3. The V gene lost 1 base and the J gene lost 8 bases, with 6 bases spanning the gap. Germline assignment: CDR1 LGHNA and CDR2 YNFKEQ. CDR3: CASSQVDYEQFF. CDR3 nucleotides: TGTGCCAGCAGCCAAGTTGACTATGAGCAGTTCTTC.

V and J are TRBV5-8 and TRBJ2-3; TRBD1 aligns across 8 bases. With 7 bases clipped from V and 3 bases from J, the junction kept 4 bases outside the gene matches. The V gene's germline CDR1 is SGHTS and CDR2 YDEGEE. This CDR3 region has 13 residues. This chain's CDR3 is CASPTGVTDTQYF. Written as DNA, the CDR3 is TGTGCCAGCCCGACAGGGGTTACAGATACGCAGTATTTT.